The 6 T cell receptor beta chains presented below share a single source sample, sequenced in a study of blood T cell repertoires in COVID-19 (dated by TCRdb to between 2020 and 2021). Library construction relied on the immunoSEQ multiplex PCR assay. TCRdb stores this immuneACCESS table with in-frame sequences only. Part of the clones is absent; in the studies checked, under half of the shortfall reflects unresolved V genes, and no reason is known for the rest. The sample contains approximately 280,000 clones, 85% to 90% of them found a single time. The leading ten clones occupy around 4.4% of the sample. The sequenced sample was peripheral blood. These receptors were obtained from a middle-aged man with acute or convalescent COVID-19.

The sample holds one count of this clone. The rearrangement links TRBV9 to TRBJ1-6; D is possibly TRBD1 (6 bases). The CDR3 totals 17 residues. The V end lost 4 bases, the J end lost 7 bases, and 21 bases lay between the germline ends. Looked up from germline, CDR1 is SGDLS and CDR2 is YYNGEE. The CDR3 region is CASSPRGADNLNSPLHF. The CDR3 nucleotides read TGTGCCAGCAGCCCCAGGGGTGCTGACAACCTGAATTCACCCCTCCACTTT.

The V and J genes are TRBV11-2 and TRBJ1-6, with TRBD1 identical over 7 bases. CDR1 and CDR2 (germline): SGHAT, FQNNGV. This CDR3 has 16 residues. V dropped 5 bases and J dropped 7; count of bases not matched to a gene: 11. CDR3 DNA: TGTGCCAGCAGCCCCAGGGGACAGTTAGACAATTCACCCCTCCACTTT. Encoded protein: CASSPRGQLDNSPLHF.

This chain joins TRBV21-1 and TRBJ1-2; the table's D call, TRBD1, has no DNA check behind it. TRBV21-1 is flagged as a pseudogene. CDR3 length: 17 residues. The CDR3 here is CASSKGQSMAGYGGYTF. CDR3 nucleotides: TGTGCCAGCAGCAAAGGACAGAGTATGGCTGGCTATGGAGGCTACACCTTC.

This clone was recorded once. V usage is TRBV6-5 and J usage is TRBJ2-7; D perhaps matches TRBD1 (6 bases). This CDR3 contains 14 residues. Trimming took 9 bases from V and 5 from J, leaving 20 bases between them. CDR1 and CDR2 (germline): MNHEY, SVGAGI. The CDR3: CASRGSPPLDEQYF. CDR3 sequence (DNA): TGTGCCAGTAGGGGGAGTCCACCCCTTGACGAGCAGTACTTC.

The V gene is TRBV5-8, the J gene TRBJ2-7; possible D gene TRBD1, 6 bases. Looked up from germline, CDR1 is SGHTS and CDR2 is YDEGEE. The CDR3 length is 14 residues. The ends were cut back, 5 bases at V and 4 bases at J, with 16 bases in the middle. CDR3 in DNA: TGTGCCAGCAGTCGTTTAGGGACAATTTACGAGCAGTACTTC. Translation: CASSRLGTIYEQYF.

The rearrangement uses TRBV10-1 and TRBJ1-1, with D unclear. Looked up from germline, CDR1 is WNHNN and CDR2 is SYGVQD (reference sequence). The CDR3 is 13 amino acids. The V gene lost 0 bases and the J gene lost 12 bases, with 14 bases spanning the gap. The CDR3: CASSESIEGVTFF. In DNA, the CDR3 is TGCGCCAGCAGTGAGTCGATCGAGGGCGTAACTTTCTTT.